The 5 T cell receptor beta chains in this list originate from one sample, sequenced in a study of regulatory T cells in long-lasting Graves disease. Time point of the sample: newly diagnosed GD, antithyroid drugs for less than 3 months. After RNA was extracted from PBMCs, the TCR library was made from it. Building the TCR beta libraries relied on iRepertoire HTBI primers, and CDR3 regions underwent Arm-PCR. From the multiplex PCR reads, TCRdb called clonotypes with MiXCR, one entry per CDR3 protein. The profile shows roughly 430,000 distinct CDR3 sequences, about 15% of them singletons. The data also belong to a second study, concerning T cells in Graves' hyperthyroidism and ophthalmopathy.

The input for sequencing was peripheral blood mononuclear cells (PBMCs), taken at new diagnosis, from a patient treated with antithyroid drugs. Receptors originate from a young woman with Graves disease.

Ten or more counts support this clonotype. The chain recombines TRBV6-5 with TRBJ2-2; D unresolved. This CDR3 comprises 13 residues. V was pared by 2 bases and J by 3 bases, with 4 bases between. Germline V gene lookup returns CDR1 MNHEY and CDR2 SVGAGI. This chain's CDR3 is CASSYPYTGELFF. CDR3 coding DNA: TGTGCCAGCAGTTACCCGTACACCGGGGAGCTGTTTTTT.

This clonotype was detected only once. The junction and the germline gene differ at one end; a read error may be behind it. V gene TRBV2 combines with J gene TRBJ2-5; D tentatively reads TRBD1 or TRBD2 (5 bases each). CDR3 length: 13 amino acids. CDR1 SNHLY and CDR2 FYNNEI come from the germline V gene. Here the CDR3 reads CARGEVNQETQCF. The DNA of the CDR3 is TGTGCCAGGGGGGAAGTGAACCAAGAGACCCAGTGCTTC.

This clonotype came up many times. This chain links TRBV6-1 with TRBJ1-3, with D unresolved. Germline loops: CDR1 MNHNS, CDR2 SASEGT. The V end was cut by 8 bases, the J end by 0 bases, with 8 bases between. The CDR3 contains 13 residues. In DNA form, the CDR3 reads TGTGCCAGCCGTAGAAGCTCTGGAAACACCATATATTTT. This gives the protein CASRRSSGNTIYF.

This clonotype has ten or more counts. V gene TRBV6-1 combines with J gene TRBJ2-2, with TRBD1 as a possible D gene (6 bases). Per germline, CDR1 MNHNS and CDR2 SASEGT. V was shortened by 3 bases and J by 1 base, with 9 bases between the two germline ends. CDR3 size: 15 residues. In DNA, the CDR3 is TGTGCCAGCAGTGACGGGACAAAGAACACCGGGGAGCTGTTTTTT. Encoded protein: CASSDGTKNTGELFF.

This clonotype was detected many times. This chain joins TRBV28 and TRBJ2-1; D gene unclear. The CDR3 is 14 amino acids. The V end was cut by 6 bases, the J end by 5 bases, with 14 bases between. CDR1 is MDHEN, CDR2 SYDVKM, per germline. The CDR3 here is CASSPASPHNEQFF. The CDR3 coding sequence is TGTGCCAGCAGCCCGGCAAGCCCTCACAATGAGCAGTTCTTC.